This TCR beta chain emerged from a study of beta chain features in type 1 diabetes (dated by TCRdb to about 2018). Background on the whole study: Mean age, gender distribution, total cell number and subset yield did not differ between patients and healthy donors. A total of approximately 110,000,000 sorted cells were examined across all samples, and a strong correlation was observed between cell number per subset and RNA yield. In the study, recently diagnosed type 1 diabetes patients and matched healthy donors were compared on the TCRB repertoires of their sorted circulating CD4+ T cell subsets. Regulatory and stem cell-like memory subsets were obtained from only 8 patients and roughly eight healthy donors, while naive and central memory subsets were obtained from all 28 donors. Study-level results and caveats: Because cDNA was sequenced instead of genomic DNA, activated cells with high expression could be over-represented, although the groups did not differ in activation or CD3 levels. Type 1 diabetes patients showed a moderate but significant shortening of TCRB CDR3 length in all four CD4+ subsets. Shorter templates might be favored by PCR, yet because patient and control samples were amplified and corrected together, any such skew would affect both groups equally. At VDJ recombination sites, type 1 diabetes patients had fewer insertions and more deleted nucleotides, which implies abnormalities in thymic rearrangement. Because small numbers of individuals were included in the HLA sub-analyses, any influence of HLA type on TCRB rearrangement was left unresolved. Naive, central memory and regulatory TCRB repertoires appeared to be more similar among patients than among healthy donors.

Reading from cysteine to phenylalanine, the CDR3 counts 16 amino acids. Just CDR3 DNA is preserved here, 48 bases in frame from base 1. CDR1 and CDR2 (SGDLS, YYNGEE) derive from the germline V gene. The trim is 1 base for V and 3 bases for J, with a gap of 14 bases between the germline ends. The High Capacity cDNA Reverse Transcription Kit was used to reverse transcribe all of the isolated RNA, meaning that expressed TCRB transcripts were what got sequenced. Naive, central memory and regulatory T cell samples underwent deep immunoSEQ sequencing, averaging around 3.9 million total reads per sample. Sorted cells were lysed in RLT buffer, and RNA was extracted using DNase-treated RNeasy Micro or Mini kits according to cell number. To prevent cross-contamination, each cell subset was processed individually, whereas patient and healthy donor samples were processed jointly. TCRB sequences were amplified from cDNA with the immunoSEQ multiplex PCR, producing 87-bp fragments spanning the CDR3 region. Sequencing of the amplicons was done on the Illumina HiSeq platform. The paper's processing steps were these. Synthetic template baselines were used to correct PCR bias computationally, reads within Hamming distance 2 were collapsed, and singletons that could not be merged were discarded. Reads were aligned against IMGT so that V, D and J genes, CDR3 length and insertions or deletions at six rearrangement sites could be assigned. Within each subset, clonotype counts were normalized to sorted cell number, and only after that were true diversity and Gini coefficients computed with the tcR R package. The overlap coefficient, calculated on TCRB nucleotide sequences, was used to quantify repertoire sharing. Out-of-frame TCRB sequences from naive cells were analyzed as a proxy for the pre-selection repertoire. Imported from immuneACCESS, the table was reduced by TCRdb to in-frame sequences with V and J called. These copies leave out some clones; in studies compared against another copy, an unresolved V gene accounts for under half, and the cause of the remainder is not known. The V and J calls and clone size come from that table; D and trimming were worked out from the DNA. This sample lists around 710,000 clones; approximately 13% were detected once. The top ten hold approximately 0.11% of the sample.

Each donor gave one peripheral blood draw, averaging approximately 110 mL, which was collected into heparinised tubes. Naive, central memory, regulatory and stem cell-like memory CD4+ T cells were sorted on a BD FACSAria II using a panel including CD45RO, CCR7, CD25, CD127, CD95 and CD27. Purity was above 95% for every sorted population. PBMCs were isolated immediately by Lymphoprep density gradient centrifugation and stained directly without culture. Samples were stained and sorted in pairs, with one healthy donor and one patient per experiment, so that batch effects were minimized. The table lists this clone with a few counts. No antigen is known for it. There are no base qualities to consult, and no much larger clone falls within one base.

The sequence came from a man aged 25 to 45 with type 1 diabetes. The sequencing sample was made of naive CD4+ T cells from blood. The meaning of the sample's cell subset or site label: true naive CD4+ T cells. The V and J genes are TRBV9 and TRBJ2-1; 5 matching bases give a weak D call of TRBD1. In nucleotides, the sequence is TGTGCCAGCAGCGTAAGGGCCCAGGGATACTACAATGAGCAGTTCTTC. Its amino acids are CASSVRAQGYYNEQFF.